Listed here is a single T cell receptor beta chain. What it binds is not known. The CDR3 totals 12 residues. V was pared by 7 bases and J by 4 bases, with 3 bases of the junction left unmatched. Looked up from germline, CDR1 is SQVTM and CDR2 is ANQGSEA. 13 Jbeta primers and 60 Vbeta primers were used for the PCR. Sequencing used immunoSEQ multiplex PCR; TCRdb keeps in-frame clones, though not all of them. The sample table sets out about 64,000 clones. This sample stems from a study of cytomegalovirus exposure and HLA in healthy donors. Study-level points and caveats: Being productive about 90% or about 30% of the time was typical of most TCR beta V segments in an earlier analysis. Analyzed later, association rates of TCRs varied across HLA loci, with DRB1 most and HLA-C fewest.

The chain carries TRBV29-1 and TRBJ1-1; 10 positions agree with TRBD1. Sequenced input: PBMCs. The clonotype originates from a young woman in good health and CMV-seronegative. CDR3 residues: CSGGTGVTEAFF. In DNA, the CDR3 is TGCAGCGGAGGGACAGGGGTCACTGAAGCTTTCTTT.